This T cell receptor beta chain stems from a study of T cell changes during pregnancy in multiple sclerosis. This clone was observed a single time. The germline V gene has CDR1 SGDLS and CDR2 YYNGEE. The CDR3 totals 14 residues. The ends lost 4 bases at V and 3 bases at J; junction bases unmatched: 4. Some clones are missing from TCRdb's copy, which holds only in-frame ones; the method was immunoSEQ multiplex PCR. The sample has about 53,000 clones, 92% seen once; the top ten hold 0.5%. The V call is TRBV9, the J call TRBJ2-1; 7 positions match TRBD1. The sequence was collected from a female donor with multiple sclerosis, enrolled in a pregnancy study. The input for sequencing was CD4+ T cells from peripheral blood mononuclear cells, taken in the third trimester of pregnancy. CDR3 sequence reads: CASSRGQLYNEQFF. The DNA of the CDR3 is TGTGCCAGCAGCAGGGGACAGCTCTACAATGAGCAGTTCTTC.